This T cell receptor beta chain was identified in a study of human T cells and chemical hapten exposure. Study in general: Sensitization used 2% DPC on about 2 cm by about 2 cm upper inner arm skin.

The library put unique molecular identifiers onto individual cDNA molecules. TCRdb re-called the RACE reads with MiXCR, one entry per CDR3 protein. Here the sample spans 150,000 to 200,000 distinct CDR3 sequences, about a fifth being singletons. The time point was: patch test 1, 2 weeks after DPC sensitization. Treatment specified: therapeutic diphenylcyclopropenone sensitization with weekly scalp DPC. From whole blood left unfractionated, total RNA was extracted. The CDR3 runs to 9 residues. Deletions cut 7 bases from V and 10 bases from J, with 9 bases between. Per the germline V gene, CDR1 is SQVTM and CDR2 is ANQGSEA.

The chain carries TRBV29-1 and TRBJ2-3; D unresolved. This receptor was identified in a woman aged 45-65 years with alopecia areata. Some clones in this sample may be carry-over from other donors' samples. The specimen was whole blood, collected in connection with sensitization to the hapten diphenylcyclopropenone (DPC). CDR3 region: CSAEGAQYF. CDR3 coding DNA: TGCAGCGCCGAAGGAGCGCAGTATTTT.